This T cell receptor (beta chain) was profiled in a study of cytomegalovirus exposure and HLA in healthy donors. Overall study: When just under 400 donors were genotyped, approximately 80% of them were found to fall in the Caucasian-associated ancestry cluster.

A note on this clone: Antigen specificity is unknown.

PCR involved 60 Vbeta and 13 Jbeta primers. Clones were read by immunoSEQ multiplex PCR, and TCRdb kept only the in-frame ones, dropping some. The table lists about 150,000 clones, nearly 80% of them singletons. Looked up from germline, CDR1 is SQVTM and CDR2 is ANQGSEA. The CDR3 totals 16 residues. V dropped 0 bases and J dropped 6; count of bases not matched to a gene: 7. Findings and limits, study-wide: Analyses of presence and absence presupposed an approximately uniform sequencing depth across donors. Listed as cytomegalovirus-associated were approximately 160 TCR beta chains. After further analysis at a later stage, around 17,000 TCR beta sequences were associated with HLA alleles at 0.05 false discovery rate.

This chain joins TRBV29-1 and TRBJ2-3; 12 bases align to TRBD2. The TCR comes from a woman in her 40s in good health and CMV-seronegative. Sequenced sample: PBMCs. The CDR3 region is CSVEDRLAGVRDTQYF. The CDR3 nucleotides are TGCAGCGTTGAAGATCGACTAGCGGGAGTCCGGGATACGCAGTATTTT.